A selection of T cell receptor beta chains follows, all from one sample in a study of CD8 T cells in ankylosing spondylitis. TCRdb analysed the 5' RACE reads with MiXCR anew, one entry per CDR3 protein. This table holds hundreds of thousands of distinct CDR3 sequences, roughly 10% found once. Material for sequencing was blood, either unsorted or a sorted T cell fraction (not recorded which). The receptors here all came from a male donor with ankylosing spondylitis. CDR3s leave out the opening cysteine and the closing phenylalanine or tryptophan. Each record gives: D gene, V gene, CDR3 protein. D genes are given only for firm matches.

.,TRBV27,ASTPPRFGRNTEAF
.,TRBV4-3,ASSQEQGGYT
.,TRBV5-1,ASSDAQAGNTIY
.,TRBV20-1,SARDWGTGELF
.,TRBV5-6,ASSLGPVGSYEQY
.,TRBV11-3,ASSLQPKETQY
TRBD2,TRBV9,ASSAFGGSYNEQF
TRBD1,TRBV7-3,ASSSTGTGRTGELF
TRBD1,TRBV7-2,ASSLAWGTGKGYEQF
TRBD2,TRBV20-1,SASRLAIYNEQF
TRBD2,TRBV20-1,SARVGGRGGEQF
.,TRBV20-1,SARDRFQNTGELF
.,TRBV10-3,AGGTPDEQY
TRBD1,TRBV7-2,ASRRDRLTTQETQY
TRBD2,TRBV20-1,SAKPRTSGSSNQF
TRBD2,TRBV5-1,ASSLGLAEYNEQF
TRBD1,TRBV7-6,ASSLGGQGYYEQY
TRBD1,TRBV20-1,SALTGTGEETQY